These T cell receptor beta chains were read from a single sample in a study of STAT3 mutations in large granular lymphocyte leukemia. TCRdb's table, derived via immunoSEQ multiplex PCR, lists solely in-frame clones and lacks some. Among about 9,200 clones, more than 75% were seen once, and the ten largest hold around two fifths. Sequencing input: peripheral blood mononuclear cells. Receptors originate from a man between 60 and 75 years old with T-cell large granular lymphocyte leukemia. Some clones in this sample may be carry-over from other donors' samples. The CDR3 runs from the conserved cysteine through the conserved F or W. Each record gives: V gene, D gene, J gene, clone size, CDR3 DNA, CDR3 protein. A D gene is named only where the DNA matches it firmly. Some rows mark clone size as missing; the rest say once, few, many or name a class of expanded clone.

TRBV10-3,.,TRBJ2-7,.,TGTGCCATCAGTCCGGGGAGCCTGGAGCAGTACTTC,CAISPGSLEQYF
TRBV27,.,TRBJ1-2,once,TGTGCCAGCGGGAGCCCCGCTTTATACACCTTC,CASGSPALYTF
TRBV5-1,.,TRBJ1-4,.,TGCGCCAGCAGCGTGCTAGGGACAACAACTAATGAAAAACTGTTTTTT,CASSVLGTTTNEKLFF
TRBV5-1,.,TRBJ1-2,.,TGCGCCAGCAGCCCGGACCTCTATGGCTACACCTTC,CASSPDLYGYTF
TRBV18,.,TRBJ1-1,.,TGTGCCAGCTCATCCTCTCACCGGGTCTTCACTGAAGCTTTCTTT,CASSSSHRVFTEAFF
TRBV6-5,TRBD2,TRBJ2-5,.,TGTGCCAGCAGTTCCGGACGGGGGGGAGAGACCCAGTACTTC,CASSSGRGGETQYF
TRBV7-9,.,TRBJ2-7,.,TGTGCCAGCAGCTTAGGGGGGGCGGTGGACGAGCAGTACTTC,CASSLGGAVDEQYF
TRBV6-4,TRBD2,TRBJ2-2,.,TGTGCCAGCAGTGACAGCTGGGGAGGGACGGAAGGGGAGCTGTTTTTT,CASSDSWGGTEGELFF
TRBV25-1,.,TRBJ1-1,.,TGTGCCAGCAGAGGTCTGGGACACCTGAACACTGAAGCTTTCTTT,CASRGLGHLNTEAFF
TRBV29-1,TRBD1,TRBJ2-1,.,TGCAGCGTGTACAGGGGTGGTGAGCAGTTCTTC,CSVYRGGEQFF
TRBV6-5,.,TRBJ1-2,.,TGTGCCAGCAGGAGCCCAAAGGACGGCTACACCTTC,CASRSPKDGYTF
TRBV30,.,TRBJ1-2,.,TGTGCCTGGAGTGTTAGGGTTCGGTATGGCTACACCTTC,CAWSVRVRYGYTF
TRBV30,.,TRBJ2-5,.,TGTGCCTGGAGTGTGATTGGGGGCCGGGAGACCCAGTACTTC,CAWSVIGGRETQYF
TRBV10-2,TRBD1,TRBJ2-6,.,TGCGCCAGCAGTGAGTCGACAGGGGGTCTTCTAGCGGCCTCTGGGGCCAACGTCCTGACTTTC,CASSESTGGLLAASGANVLTF
TRBV6-6,.,TRBJ2-1,.,TGTGCCAGCAGTTCTCTAGCCAACAATGAGCAGTTCTTC,CASSSLANNEQFF
TRBV6-1,.,TRBJ1-5,.,TGTGCCAGCAGTGAGGCACAGGGCAACAATCAGCCCCAGCATTTT,CASSEAQGNNQPQHF
TRBV27,TRBD1,TRBJ2-7,.,TGTGCCAGCAGTTTCCCCCCGGGACAGGGGCAGCCCTACGAGCAGTACTTC,CASSFPPGQGQPYEQYF
TRBV5-4,TRBD1,TRBJ1-1,.,TGTGCCAGCAGCTCTCAGACAGGGGAGGTCACTGAAGCTTTCTTT,CASSSQTGEVTEAFF
TRBV6-1,.,TRBJ1-3,.,TGTGCCAGCAGTGAAGAGATTACTGGAAACACCATATATTTT,CASSEEITGNTIYF
TRBV29-1,TRBD1,TRBJ2-2,.,TGCAGCGTCAACAGGGGGAGGACCGGGGAGCTGTTTTTT,CSVNRGRTGELFF
TRBV9,TRBD1,TRBJ1-4,.,TGTGCCAGCAGCCGACAGGGTTGGAATGAAAAACTGTTTTTT,CASSRQGWNEKLFF
TRBV7-8,.,TRBJ2-6,.,TGTGCCAGCAGCTTAGGAGCAGTCCCCTCTGGGGCCAACGTCCTGACTTTC,CASSLGAVPSGANVLTF
TRBV28,.,TRBJ1-1,.,TGTGCCAGCAGTTTAGCGGGGGGTACTGAAGCTTTCTTT,CASSLAGGTEAFF
TRBV5-1,.,TRBJ2-3,.,TGCGCCAGCAGCTTGGACAGGGGGGGGGATACGCAGTATTTT,CASSLDRGGDTQYF
TRBV28,.,TRBJ2-6,.,TGTGCCGGTTCCGGGACGTCAAGCTCTGGGGCCAACGTCCTGACTTTC,CAGSGTSSSGANVLTF
TRBV6-5,.,TRBJ1-4,.,TGTGCCAGCAGTTACCGCACAGGGCTGGGGGAAAAACTGTTTTTT,CASSYRTGLGEKLFF
TRBV11-3,.,TRBJ2-7,few,TGTGCCAGCAGCCCAGGGGCGTCCTACGAGCAGTACTTC,CASSPGASYEQYF
TRBV7-2,TRBD2,TRBJ2-7,once,TGTGCCAGCAGCTTAGGAGGTAGCGGGAGCTCCTACGAGCAGTACTTC,CASSLGGSGSSYEQYF
TRBV5-1,TRBD2,TRBJ2-7,.,TGCGCCAGCAGCTTGGGGGGTAGCGGGATGGGATACGAGCAGTACTTC,CASSLGGSGMGYEQYF
TRBV7-9,.,TRBJ1-5,.,TGTGCCAGCAGCTTAGCCGGGGGAGGCAATCAGCCCCAGCATTTT,CASSLAGGGNQPQHF
TRBV7-8,.,TRBJ1-5,.,TGTGCCAGCAGCTTGTCGGGGACCAATCAGCCCCAGCATTTT,CASSLSGTNQPQHF
TRBV7-8,.,TRBJ2-4,.,TGTGCCAGCAGCTTACCACAGAGACGTGACATTCAGTACTTC,CASSLPQRRDIQYF
TRBV29-1,.,TRBJ1-2,.,TGCAGCGTGGGGTCCTTTAACTATGGCTACACCTTC,CSVGSFNYGYTF
TRBV6-1,.,TRBJ1-1,.,TGTGCCAGCACCCGTGGGGAGACTGAAGCTTTCTTT,CASTRGETEAFF
TRBV6-1,.,TRBJ2-1,.,TGTGCCAGCAGTGACTGGAGTTCCTACAATGAGCAGTTCTTC,CASSDWSSYNEQFF
TRBV27,.,TRBJ2-3,.,TGTGCCAGCAGTTTAGGGTGGGCAGATACGCAGTATTTT,CASSLGWADTQYF
TRBV7-3,.,TRBJ2-3,.,TGTGCCAGCAGCTTAAGCGGGAAGTCAGATACGCAGTATTTT,CASSLSGKSDTQYF